This TCR beta chain is drawn from a study of beta chain features in type 1 diabetes. For the study at large: Across every sample, around 100,000,000 sorted cells were examined in total. Study-wide points: Moderate yet significant TCRB CDR3 shortening was seen in Type 1 diabetes patients in all four CD4+ subsets. VDJ junctions from type 1 diabetes patients carried fewer insertions and larger deletions.

The table lists this clone with a few counts. Its antigen is unknown. All of the isolated RNA was reverse transcribed, so expressed TCRB transcripts were sequenced. The table came from immunoSEQ multiplex PCR; TCRdb's copy has only in-frame clones and leaves some out. The repertoire has about 660,000 clones, over 13% of them found once; the top ten carry 0.03% to 0.04%. Sequenced material: naive CD4+ T cells from blood. The sequence was collected from a man younger than 35 with type 1 diabetes.

The CDR3 spells CSVSLNYGYTF. DNA of the CDR3: TGCAGCGTTTCCCTAAACTATGGCTACACCTTC. This sequence joins TRBV29-1 and TRBJ1-2; no clear D gene. Germline-derived CDR1 and CDR2 are SQVTM and ANQGSEA. The V and J ends lost 5 bases and 2 bases respectively, with 6 bases between them. The CDR3 length is 11 residues.